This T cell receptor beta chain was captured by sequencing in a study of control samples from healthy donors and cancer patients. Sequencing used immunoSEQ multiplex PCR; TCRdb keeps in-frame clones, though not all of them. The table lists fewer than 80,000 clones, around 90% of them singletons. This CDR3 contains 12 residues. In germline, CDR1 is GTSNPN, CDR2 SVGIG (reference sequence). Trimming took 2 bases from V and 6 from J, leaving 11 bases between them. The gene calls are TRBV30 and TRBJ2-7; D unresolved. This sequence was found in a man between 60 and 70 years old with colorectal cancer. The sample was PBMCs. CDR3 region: CAWSKSSSEQYF. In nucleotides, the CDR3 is TGTGCCTGGAGTAAATCTAGTAGCGAGCAGTACTTC.